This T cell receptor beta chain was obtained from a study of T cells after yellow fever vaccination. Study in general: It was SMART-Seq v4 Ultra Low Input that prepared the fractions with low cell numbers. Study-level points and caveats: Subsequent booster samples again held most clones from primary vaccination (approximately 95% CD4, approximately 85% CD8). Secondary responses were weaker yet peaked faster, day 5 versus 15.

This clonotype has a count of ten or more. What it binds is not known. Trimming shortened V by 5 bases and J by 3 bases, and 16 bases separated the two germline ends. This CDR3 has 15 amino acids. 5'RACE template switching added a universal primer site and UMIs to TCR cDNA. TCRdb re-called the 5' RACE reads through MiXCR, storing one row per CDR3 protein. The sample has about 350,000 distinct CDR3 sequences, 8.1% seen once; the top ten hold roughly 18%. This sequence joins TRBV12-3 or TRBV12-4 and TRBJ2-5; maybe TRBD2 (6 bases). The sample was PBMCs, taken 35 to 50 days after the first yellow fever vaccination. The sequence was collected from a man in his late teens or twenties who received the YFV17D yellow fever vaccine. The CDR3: CASSGGGVAEETQYF. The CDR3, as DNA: TGTGCCAGCAGTGGAGGCGGGGTTGCCGAAGAGACCCAGTACTTC.